This T cell receptor beta chain was sequenced in a study of blood T cell repertoires in COVID-19. Study-wide context: In each case, the material was cDNA or gDNA derived from T cells, B-cell-depleted T cells, or PBMCs.

Germline V CDR1 and CDR2: KGHSH, LQKENI. V lost 4 bases, J lost 7 bases, and 6 bases stayed unmatched. The CDR3 is 13 residues long. In the original analysis: From reference gene primer amplification, estimates of nucleated cell counts were derived. TCRdb keeps only in-frame clones here, not all; method: immunoSEQ multiplex PCR. Clonal size and the V and J genes are those of that table, whereas D and trimming came from the DNA. Altogether some 42,000 clones are present, around 73% being singletons, with the ten largest covering under 30%. The chain is built from TRBV18 and TRBJ1-2; the match to TRBD1 covers 7 bases. The clonotype was recovered from a woman aged 70-85 years with acute or convalescent COVID-19. Material: peripheral blood. In DNA, the CDR3 is TGTGCCAGCTCACTTGACAGGGCAAGTGGCTACACCTTC. Residues: CASSLDRASGYTF.